Listed below are T cell receptor beta chains from one sample, sequenced in a study of blood T cell repertoires in COVID-19. Method: immunoSEQ multiplex PCR; TCRdb's copy keeps in-frame clones and lacks some. Of just under 65,000 clones in the sample, roughly 75% are singletons; the top ten hold over 12%. The sequenced sample was peripheral blood. The receptors shown here come from a man aged 55 to 70 with COVID-19, enrolled during active disease. Each CDR3 is given with its conserved first and last residue. Each record gives: CDR3 DNA, CDR3 protein, V gene, D gene, clone size, J gene. D genes are given only for firm matches. A clone size is listed for some rows: how often the clone was seen (once, few, many), or a class if it is expanded.

TGTGCCAGCAGCGCAAGCGGGGGAATCTCCTACGAGCAGTACTTC	CASSASGGISYEQYF	TRBV7-3	TRBD2	.	TRBJ2-7
TGTGCCAGCAGCCAAGCAGGACAGGGGCCCTACGAGCAGTACTTC	CASSQAGQGPYEQYF	TRBV3-1/TRBV3-2	TRBD1	once	TRBJ2-7
TGTGCCAGCTCCCCGACGGGACAGGGTGAAGGCTATGGCTACACCTTC	CASSPTGQGEGYGYTF	TRBV18	TRBD1	.	TRBJ1-2
TGTGCCAGCAGTTTAGAGGGTTCTAACTATGGCTACACCTTC	CASSLEGSNYGYTF	TRBV27	.	.	TRBJ1-2
TGCGCCAGCAGCTTGCGACAGGGCGACTATGGCTACACCTTC	CASSLRQGDYGYTF	TRBV5-1	TRBD1	.	TRBJ1-2
TGTGCCAGCAGCCCGAGGGGGACTATGGAGACCCAGTACTTC	CASSPRGTMETQYF	TRBV5-4	.	.	TRBJ2-5
TGTGCCACCAGTGACCCTTTGACAGGACCACAAGAGACCCAGTACTTC	CATSDPLTGPQETQYF	TRBV24-1	.	.	TRBJ2-5
TGTGCCAGCAGCGACGGTGGGGGAGGGGGCTATGGCTACACCTTC	CASSDGGGGGYGYTF	TRBV6-5	.	.	TRBJ1-2
TGCAGCGTTGTGGTGGGGAGGGGCACTGAAGCTTTCTTT	CSVVVGRGTEAFF	TRBV29-1	.	few	TRBJ1-1
TGTGCCAGCAGCCTATTTGGGACGGGAGTCAGCTCCTACAATGAGCAGTTCTTC	CASSLFGTGVSSYNEQFF	TRBV5-6	.	few	TRBJ2-1
TGCGCCAGCAGTCGGGTGGGTTCTGAAGCTTTCTTT	CASSRVGSEAFF	TRBV10-1	.	.	TRBJ1-1
TGTGCCAGCTCACCTGAGCTGACAGACGACTATGGCTACACCTTC	CASSPELTDDYGYTF	TRBV18	.	.	TRBJ1-2
TGTGCCAGCAGCTTGCGCCAGGGCTACACCTTC	CASSLRQGYTF	TRBV5-6	.	.	TRBJ1-2
TGTGCCAGCGGGGGCCTAGGACTAGCGACGGCCGGGGAGCTGTTTTTT	CASGGLGLATAGELFF	TRBV2	TRBD2	.	TRBJ2-2
TGTGCCAGCAGCCCCCGGGGCGGGGGATGGCAGTTCTTC	CASSPRGGGWQFF	TRBV7-7	TRBD2	.	TRBJ2-1
TGTGCCAGCAGCTTAGGGATCGGGGGTGCCTACGAGCAGTACTTC	CASSLGIGGAYEQYF	TRBV11-3	.	.	TRBJ2-7
TGTGCCAGCAGCTTAGGGATAGCGGGAGGCTACGAGCAGTACTTC	CASSLGIAGGYEQYF	TRBV11-2	TRBD2	.	TRBJ2-7
TGTGCCAGCAGACAGGACGGGAGGGCTTTCTTT	CASRQDGRAFF	TRBV12-3/TRBV12-4	.	.	TRBJ1-1
TGTGCCATCAGTGAGCACAGGGCTGATACTGAAAAACTGTTTTTT	CAISEHRADTEKLFF	TRBV10-3	.	.	TRBJ1-4
TGCGCCAGCAGCTCCTATTATGAGCAGTACTTC	CASSSYYEQYF	TRBV5-1	.	.	TRBJ2-7
TGTGCCAGCAGCGTAGGTAGCGGGGGGGCCTCGTACGAGCAGTACTTC	CASSVGSGGASYEQYF	TRBV9	TRBD2	once	TRBJ2-7
TGTGCCACCTCAACAGGGGGAGGACAGCCCCAGCATTTT	CATSTGGGQPQHF	TRBV27	TRBD1	.	TRBJ1-5
TGTGCCAGCACTTACGACAGTAGCAATCAGCCCCAGCATTTT	CASTYDSSNQPQHF	TRBV5-5	.	medium-sized	TRBJ1-5
TGTGCCAGCAGCTACGCGACAGGGACGGGCAGCAATCAGCCCCAGCATTTT	CASSYATGTGSNQPQHF	TRBV7-9	TRBD1	.	TRBJ1-5
TGTGCCAGCAAAGGAGGTGCGTTTGGCTACACCTTC	CASKGGAFGYTF	TRBV6-5	.	.	TRBJ1-2
TGTGCCATCCGGGACAGATCCTACGAGCAGTACTTC	CAIRDRSYEQYF	TRBV27	TRBD1	.	TRBJ2-7
TGCGCCAGCAAATACAGGGTAGACTATGGCTACACCTTC	CASKYRVDYGYTF	TRBV10-2	.	.	TRBJ1-2
TGTGCCAGTAGTACAGCGGGGGGTTACACAGATACGCAGTATTTT	CASSTAGGYTDTQYF	TRBV19	TRBD2	few	TRBJ2-3
TGTGCCAGCAGTCGAAACCCAGGGGAGTGGGGTGAAAAACTGTTTTTT	CASSRNPGEWGEKLFF	TRBV6-6	.	.	TRBJ1-4
TGTGCCAGCAGCTTGGGGCCCAGTGATGGCTACACCTTC	CASSLGPSDGYTF	TRBV7-2	.	few	TRBJ1-2
TGTGCCAGCAGTTTTGCTAGCGGCACAGATACGCAGTATTTT	CASSFASGTDTQYF	TRBV27	.	.	TRBJ2-3
TGTGCCAGCAGCCTCTACGGGGGACTAGCGGACCAAGAGACCCAGTACTTC	CASSLYGGLADQETQYF	TRBV21-1	.	.	TRBJ2-5
TGCAGTGCTACTGAGGGGAGCGCGGGTGGGACCCAGTACTTC	CSATEGSAGGTQYF	TRBV20-1	.	.	TRBJ2-5
TGTGCCAGCAGCTTGTTAGGGGATGAGCAGTTCTTC	CASSLLGDEQFF	TRBV5-4	.	.	TRBJ2-1
TGTGCCAGCAGCTTACCCCCCGCTAGCGGGAAGTCAGGCGAGCAGTACTTC	CASSLPPASGKSGEQYF	TRBV11-3	TRBD2	once	TRBJ2-7
TGTGCCAGCAGTTTAGGGCAGGCCTATGGCTACACCTTC	CASSLGQAYGYTF	TRBV28	.	.	TRBJ1-2
TGTGCCAGCTCAAGACAGGCCATGCAGCCCCAGCATTTT	CASSRQAMQPQHF	TRBV18	.	few	TRBJ1-5
TGTGCCAGCAGTCCCAATAGTCCGGGTGGTGGAAACACCATATATTTT	CASSPNSPGGGNTIYF	TRBV2	.	few	TRBJ1-3
TGCGCCAGCAGCTTGGTAGCAGTACAAGAGACCCAGTACTTC	CASSLVAVQETQYF	TRBV5-1	.	.	TRBJ2-5
TGCGCCAGCAGCTCGGGGGATGAGCAGTTCTTC	CASSSGDEQFF	TRBV5-1	.	.	TRBJ2-1
TGCGCCAGCAGTCAATCCGAAAAACAGGGGGGAATGGAGACCCAGTACTTC	CASSQSEKQGGMETQYF	TRBV23-1	TRBD1	.	TRBJ2-5
TGTGCCAGCTCACCAGGGCCCGAGCAGTACTTC	CASSPGPEQYF	TRBV18	.	few	TRBJ2-7
TGTGCCAGCAGCCCGACAGAAGAGACCCAGTACTTC	CASSPTEETQYF	TRBV7-9	.	.	TRBJ2-5
TGTGCCAGCAGTGTCGGGCGGACCCCGGGGAACATTCAGTACTTC	CASSVGRTPGNIQYF	TRBV2	.	.	TRBJ2-4
TGTGCCAGCAGCCAAGAATCGGCTAGCGGGACGGGCTCCCTAGGAGATACGCAGTATTTT	CASSQESASGTGSLGDTQYF	TRBV3-1/TRBV3-2	TRBD2	few	TRBJ2-3
TGTGCCACCAGTGACCCCGGGACAGGGTCCTACGAGCAGTACTTC	CATSDPGTGSYEQYF	TRBV24-1	TRBD1	.	TRBJ2-7
TGTGCCAGCAGTTTGCCCGGCAAGGGGTTGGGGAACACTGAAGCTTTCTTT	CASSLPGKGLGNTEAFF	TRBV28	.	.	TRBJ1-1
TGTGCCAGCAGCTTGCAGGGACAGGGGGCCGAGCAGTACTTC	CASSLQGQGAEQYF	TRBV5-4	TRBD1	.	TRBJ2-7
TGCGCCAGCAGCCCCACGGCGGGACCAGAGACCCAGTACTTC	CASSPTAGPETQYF	TRBV4-1	.	.	TRBJ2-5
TGTGCCAGCAGCACACGGTTCAGGACGAACACCGGGGAGCTGTTTTTT	CASSTRFRTNTGELFF	TRBV6-4	.	.	TRBJ2-2